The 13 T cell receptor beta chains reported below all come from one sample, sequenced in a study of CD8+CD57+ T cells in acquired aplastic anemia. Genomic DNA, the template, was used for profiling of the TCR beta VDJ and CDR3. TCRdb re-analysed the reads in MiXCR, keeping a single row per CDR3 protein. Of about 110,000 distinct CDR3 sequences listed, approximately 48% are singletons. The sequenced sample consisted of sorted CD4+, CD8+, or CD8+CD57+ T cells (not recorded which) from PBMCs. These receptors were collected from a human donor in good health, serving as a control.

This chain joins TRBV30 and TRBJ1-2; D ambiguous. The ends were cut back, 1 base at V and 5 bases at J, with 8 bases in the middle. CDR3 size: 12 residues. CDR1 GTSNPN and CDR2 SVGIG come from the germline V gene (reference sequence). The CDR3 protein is CAWSGDNYGYTF. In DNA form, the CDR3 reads TGTGCCTGGAGTGGAGACAATTATGGCTACACCTTC.

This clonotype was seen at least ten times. The CDR3: CSVEDRQDLNYGYTF. DNA of the CDR3: TGCAGCGTTGAAGATCGACAAGACCTTAACTATGGCTACACCTTC. The V gene is TRBV29-1, the J gene TRBJ1-2; D not resolved. V was pared by 0 bases and J by 1 base, with 12 bases between. CDR3 size: 15 residues. Germline loops: CDR1 SQVTM, CDR2 ANQGSEA.

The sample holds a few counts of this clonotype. The CDR3 nucleotides read TGTGCCAGCAGCGCGCCGGGACTAGCTGGGATCGAGCAGTACTTC. Encoded protein: CASSAPGLAGIEQYF. The rearrangement uses TRBV7-9 and TRBJ2-7, with 9 bases lining up with TRBD2. CDR3 size: 15 residues. Per the germline V gene, CDR1 is SEHNR and CDR2 is FQNEAQ (reference sequence). The junction had 11 bases not matched to a gene; V was cut back by 5 bases and J by 6 bases.

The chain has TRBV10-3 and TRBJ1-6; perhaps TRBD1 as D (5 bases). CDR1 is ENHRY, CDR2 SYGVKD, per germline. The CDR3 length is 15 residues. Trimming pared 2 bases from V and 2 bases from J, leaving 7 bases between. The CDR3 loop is CAISERGTYNSPLHF. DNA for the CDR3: TGTGCCATCAGTGAGCGGGGGACCTATAATTCACCCCTCCACTTT.

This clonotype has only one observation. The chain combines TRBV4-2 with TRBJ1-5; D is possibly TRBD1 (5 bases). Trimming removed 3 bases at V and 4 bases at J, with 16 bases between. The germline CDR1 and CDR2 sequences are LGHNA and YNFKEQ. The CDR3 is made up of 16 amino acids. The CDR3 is CASSQGLEGLNQPQHF. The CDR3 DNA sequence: TGTGCCAGCAGCCAGGGGCTCGAGGGGCTTAATCAGCCCCAGCATTTT.

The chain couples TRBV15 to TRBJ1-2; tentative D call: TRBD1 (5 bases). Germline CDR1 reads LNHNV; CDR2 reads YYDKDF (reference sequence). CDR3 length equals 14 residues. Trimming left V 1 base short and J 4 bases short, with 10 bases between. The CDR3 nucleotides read TGTGCCACCAGCAGAGCAACAGGCGTCTATGGCTACACCTTC. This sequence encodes CATSRATGVYGYTF. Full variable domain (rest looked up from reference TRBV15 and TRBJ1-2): DAMVIQNPRYQVTQFGKPVTLSCSQTLNHNVMYWYQQKSSQAPKLLFHYYDKDFNNEADTPDNFQSRRPNTSFCFLDIRSPGLGDTAMYLCATSRATGVYGYTFGSGTRLTVV.

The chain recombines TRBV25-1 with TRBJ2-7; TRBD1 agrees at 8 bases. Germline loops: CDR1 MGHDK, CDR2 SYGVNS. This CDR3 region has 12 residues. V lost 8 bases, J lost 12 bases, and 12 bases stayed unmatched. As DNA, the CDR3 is TGTGCCAGCGCGGCAGGGGGCCAGAGGGGGTACTTC. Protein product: CASAAGGQRGYF.

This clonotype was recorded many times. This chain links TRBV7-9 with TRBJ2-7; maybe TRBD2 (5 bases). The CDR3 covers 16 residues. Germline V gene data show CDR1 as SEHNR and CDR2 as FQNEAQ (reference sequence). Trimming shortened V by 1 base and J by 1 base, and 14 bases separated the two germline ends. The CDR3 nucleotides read TGTGCCAGCAGCTTAGGACCGAAACCGGGGTCCTACGAGCAGTACTTC. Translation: CASSLGPKPGSYEQYF.

The CDR3 coding sequence is TGCAGTGCAGAAAATGGACAGGGGAAAGAGACCCAGTACTTC. Its protein is CSAENGQGKETQYF. The V call is TRBV20-1, the J call TRBJ2-5, with 9 bases lining up with TRBD1. The CDR3 length is 14 residues. The V gene's germline CDR1 is DFQATT and CDR2 SNEGSKA (reference sequence). The V segment lost 6 bases and the J segment 3 bases; nucleotides outside the gene matches: 8.

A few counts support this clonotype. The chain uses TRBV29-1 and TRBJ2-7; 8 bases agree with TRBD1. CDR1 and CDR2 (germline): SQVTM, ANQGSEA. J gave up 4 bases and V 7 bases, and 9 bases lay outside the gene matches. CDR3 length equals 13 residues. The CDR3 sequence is CSASTGVGYEQYF. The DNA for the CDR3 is TGCAGCGCTTCGACAGGGGTAGGGTACGAGCAGTACTTC.

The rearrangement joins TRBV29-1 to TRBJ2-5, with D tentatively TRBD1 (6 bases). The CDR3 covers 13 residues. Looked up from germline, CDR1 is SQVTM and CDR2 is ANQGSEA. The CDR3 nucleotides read TGCAGTGCTCCGCGGACAGAAAAAGAGACCCAGTACTTC. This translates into CSAPRTEKETQYF.

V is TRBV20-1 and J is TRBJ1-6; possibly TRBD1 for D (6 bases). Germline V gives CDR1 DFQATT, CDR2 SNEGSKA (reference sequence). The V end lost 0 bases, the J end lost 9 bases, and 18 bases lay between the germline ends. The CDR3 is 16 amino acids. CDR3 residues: CSARDRGRGGTSPLHF. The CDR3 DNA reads TGCAGTGCTAGAGATCGCGGCAGGGGAGGCACTTCACCCCTCCACTTT.

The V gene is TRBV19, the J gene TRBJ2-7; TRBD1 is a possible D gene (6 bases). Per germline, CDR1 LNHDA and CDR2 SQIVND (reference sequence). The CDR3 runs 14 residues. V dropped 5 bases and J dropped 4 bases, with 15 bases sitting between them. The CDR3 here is CASSWGQGLYEQYF. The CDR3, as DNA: TGTGCCAGTAGTTGGGGGCAGGGGCTGTACGAGCAGTACTTC. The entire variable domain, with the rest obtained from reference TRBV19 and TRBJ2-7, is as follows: DGGITQSPKYLFRKEGQNVTLSCEQNLNHDAMYWYRQDPGQGLRLIYYSQIVNDFQKGDIAEGYSVSREKKESFPLTVTSAQKNPTAFYLCASSWGQGLYEQYFGPGTRLTVT.